A selection of T cell receptor beta chains follows, all from one sample in a study of early T cells in non-severe SARS-CoV-2 infection. Using its own MiXCR run on the 5' RACE reads, TCRdb lists one record per CDR3 protein. The sample shows roughly 72,000 distinct CDR3 sequences, around 12% of them seen only once. Sequencing used whole blood, obtained at baseline. The receptors come from an adult who was a healthcare worker with PCR-confirmed SARS-CoV-2 infection or an uninfected control (not recorded which). Both conserved end residues are part of each CDR3.

TRBJ2-3	19	TRBV27	CASSSRTLGQGGRTDTQYF
TRBJ2-5	13	TRBV24-1	CATAQAGEETQYF
TRBJ1-1	19	TRBV11-2	CASSRRSWGQGLAGTEAFF
TRBJ2-6	15	TRBV7-8	CVSSHPGSGANVLTF
TRBJ2-3	15	TRBV7-9	CASSFEAGRTDTQYF
TRBJ1-1	14	TRBV10-3	CAISESAGRTEAFF
TRBJ1-6	14	TRBV6-2/TRBV6-3	CASSYGTAYSPLHF
TRBJ1-3	15	TRBV25-1	CASSESRASGNTIYF
TRBJ2-1	14	TRBV7-9	CASSFGGAKNEQFF
TRBJ2-1	15	TRBV2	CASSEEKLASNEQFF
TRBJ2-7	13	TRBV5-1	CASSLESRYEQYF
TRBJ2-3	16	TRBV7-7	CASSFPSNRGRGTQYF
TRBJ1-1	14	TRBV12-3/TRBV12-4	CASSFRQLAGEAFF
TRBJ2-7	13	TRBV29-1	CSVEDGQGGEQYF
TRBJ2-5	13	TRBV10-3	CAISDLGWETQYF
TRBJ2-5	14	TRBV7-2	CASSFYGRQETQYF
TRBJ2-7	14	TRBV11-3	CASSFRGDAYEQYF
TRBJ1-2	12	TRBV2	CASSPNRGGYTF
TRBJ2-3	13	TRBV10-3	CAIKGGDGDTQYF
TRBJ1-2	14	TRBV20-1	CSARDRRTGTRYTF
TRBJ2-7	17	TRBV6-2/TRBV6-3	CASSSGALAGRSYEQYF
TRBJ2-1	14	TRBV10-2	CASMRYETSNEQFF
TRBJ2-5	17	TRBV19	CASSIRFGARLAETQYF
TRBJ2-2	14	TRBV2	CASSGTGDGGELFF
TRBJ1-5	16	TRBV20-1	CSAPKGGQGSNQPQHF
TRBJ2-7	14	TRBV12-3/TRBV12-4	CASSLGTASGEQYF
TRBJ1-4	13	TRBV5-1	CASRQGLNEKLFF
TRBJ2-7	14	TRBV20-1	CSARRSGTTYEQYF
TRBJ2-3	16	TRBV7-2	CASSFGQGIKADTQYF
TRBJ1-3	16	TRBV20-1	CSASGAGGYSGNTIYF
TRBJ2-7	13	TRBV18	CASSGEDRGEQYF
TRBJ2-7	12	TRBV12-3/TRBV12-4	CASSRRDYEQYF
TRBJ1-1	13	TRBV6-1	CASARGSGTEAFF
TRBJ1-2	15	TRBV29-1	CSVDPGQGLGYGYTF
TRBJ2-2	17	TRBV24-1	CATSDTRLGPNTGELFF
TRBJ2-3	13	TRBV7-2	CASSPPVGGFKYF
TRBJ2-7	13	TRBV15	CATSKGRSLEQYF